These 17 T cell receptor beta chains originate from one sample sequenced in a study of blood T cell repertoires in COVID-19. TCRdb's table, derived via immunoSEQ multiplex PCR, lists solely in-frame clones and lacks some. The sample shows 100,000 to 150,000 clones, under 85% of them seen only once. Material for sequencing was peripheral blood. These TCRs come from a woman aged 55-69 years with acute or convalescent COVID-19.

This clone came up once. This chain links TRBV18 with TRBJ2-1, with D unresolved. This CDR3 spans 15 amino acids. Trimming took off 3 bases at V and 0 bases at J, with 9 bases between the two ends. Germline V gene lookup returns CDR1 KGHSH and CDR2 LQKENI. The CDR3 DNA follows: TGTGCCAGCTCACCGTACGCGAGCTCCTACAATGAGCAGTTCTTC. Its protein product is CASSPYASSYNEQFF.

V usage is TRBV9 and J usage is TRBJ2-5; maybe TRBD2 (6 bases). The germline CDR1 and CDR2 sequences are SGDLS and YYNGEE. Trimming took 5 bases from V and 1 from J, leaving 9 bases between them. The CDR3 has 13 residues. The CDR3 DNA is TGTGCCAGCAGTACGCGGGGCCAAGAGACCCAGTACTTC. Translated: CASSTRGQETQYF.

This clone was seen once. The rearrangement links TRBV21-1 to TRBJ1-1; the table's D gene call, TRBD1, was not cross checked with the DNA. TRBV21-1 is a pseudogene locus. The length of the CDR3 is 16 residues. CDR3: CASSKARGQPNPEAFF. CDR3 coding DNA: TGTGCCAGCAGCAAAGCTAGAGGACAGCCGAACCCTGAAGCTTTCTTT.

This clone has just one count. The chain combines TRBV30 with TRBJ2-4; weak D call: TRBD1 (6 bases). In germline, CDR1 is GTSNPN, CDR2 SVGIG (reference sequence). The CDR3 length is 12 residues. V lost 2 bases, J lost 13 bases, and 15 bases lay in between. The CDR3 here is CAWSPQGSGQYF. The CDR3, as DNA: TGTGCCTGGAGTCCACAGGGTTCCGGGCAGTACTTC.

The chain couples TRBV30 to TRBJ2-1; 9 bases align to TRBD2. Germline V lookup: CDR1 GTSNPN, CDR2 SVGIG (reference sequence). V lost 8 bases to trimming and J lost 6 bases; unmatched junction nucleotides: 2. The CDR3 spans 11 residues. The CDR3 loop reads CAGTSLNEQFF. The CDR3 coding sequence is TGTGCCGGGACTAGCCTCAATGAGCAGTTCTTC.

The chain combines TRBV30 with TRBJ1-2; D unresolved. The CDR3 is 12 amino acids. Per the germline V gene, CDR1 is GTSNPN and CDR2 is SVGIG (reference sequence). V shed 3 bases and J shed 5 bases, with 10 bases lying between them. The CDR3 reads CAWSRILYGYTF. The CDR3, as DNA: TGTGCCTGGAGCAGGATCCTTTATGGCTACACCTTC. The full variable domain, with the rest looked up from reference TRBV30 and TRBJ1-2, is SQTIHQWPATLVQPVGSPLSLECTVEGTSNPNLYWYRQAAGRGLQLLFYSVGIGQISSEVPQNLSASRPQDRQFILSSKKLLLSDSGFYLCAWSRILYGYTFGSGTRLTVV.

This chain joins TRBV18 and TRBJ2-1, with TRBD1 matching 7 bases. The germline CDR1 and CDR2 sequences are KGHSH and LQKENI. The CDR3 loop spans 15 amino acids. V trimming: 3 bases; J trimming: 9 bases; junction bases outside the gene matches: 11. The chain's CDR3 is CASSPIRGSMVEQFF. The CDR3 coding sequence is TGTGCCAGCTCACCCATCAGGGGGAGTATGGTTGAGCAGTTCTTC.

J is TRBJ1-2 and V is TRBV5-1; 10 bases match TRBD1. The germline V gene has CDR1 SGHRS and CDR2 YFSETQ. This CDR3 has 15 amino acids. Germline trimming cut 7 bases from V and 0 bases from J; bases unmatched to any gene: 6. This CDR3 is CASSGQGLPNYGYTF. The CDR3 coding sequence is TGCGCCAGCTCGGGACAGGGGCTCCCTAACTATGGCTACACCTTC.

The chain links TRBV6-1 to TRBJ1-2; D is ambiguous. Trimming stripped 1 base from V and 4 bases from J, with 13 bases between. From germline, CDR1 is MNHNS and CDR2 SASEGT. CDR3 length equals 15 residues. This CDR3 is CASSEGLSFPYGYTF. The CDR3 DNA is TGTGCCAGCAGTGAAGGGTTGAGCTTTCCCTATGGCTACACCTTC.

The chain uses TRBV13 and TRBJ1-5, with no clear D. The CDR3 spans 13 residues. V was clipped by 4 bases and J by 5 bases, with 9 bases between them. Per the germline V gene, CDR1 is PRHDT and CDR2 is FYEKMQ (reference sequence). The DNA for the CDR3 is TGTGCCAGCAGCTCCGGAGGATATCAGCCCCAGCATTTT. It is translated as CASSSGGYQPQHF.

J is TRBJ1-2 and V is TRBV4-1, with TRBD1 identical over 8 bases. The CDR3 spans 16 residues. Germline V lookup: CDR1 MGHRA, CDR2 YSYEKL. The J segment lost 4 bases and the V segment lost 1 base, leaving 8 bases of the junction unmatched. CDR3 amino acids: CASSQVGRDRIYGYTF. CDR3 nucleotide sequence: TGCGCCAGCAGCCAAGTGGGGAGGGACAGGATCTATGGCTACACCTTC.

The chain is built from TRBV14 and TRBJ2-1; TRBD2 might be the D (6 bases). CDR1 is SGHDN, CDR2 FVKESK, per germline. V was clipped by 1 base and J by 7 bases, with 11 bases between them. This CDR3 region has 14 residues. The CDR3 loop is CASSQGSRGNEQFF. DNA of the CDR3: TGTGCCAGCAGCCAAGGGTCGCGGGGAAATGAGCAGTTCTTC.

The rearrangement uses TRBV27 and TRBJ2-3; 7 bases agree with TRBD1. V lost 6 bases, J lost 6 bases, and 12 bases stayed unmatched. CDR1 MNHEY and CDR2 SMNVEV come from the germline V gene (reference sequence). This CDR3 spans 15 amino acids. The CDR3 sequence: CASSLNPGQKDTQYF. In DNA, the CDR3 is TGTGCCAGCAGCCTTAACCCGGGACAGAAGGATACGCAGTATTTT.

The sample holds one count of this clone. The genes are TRBV7-9 and TRBJ1-5; D remains ambiguous. The CDR3 has 12 residues. Trimming stripped 5 bases from V and 8 bases from J, with 10 bases between. In germline, CDR1 is SEHNR, CDR2 FQNEAQ (reference sequence). CDR3 coding DNA: TGTGCCAGCAGCACACACGCGGAGCCCCAGCATTTT. It is translated as CASSTHAEPQHF.

V and J are TRBV27 and TRBJ2-7; unclear D gene. Trimming removed 4 bases from V and 6 bases from J, with 10 bases in between. Germline CDR1 MNHEY, CDR2 SMNVEV (reference sequence). This CDR3 spans 12 amino acids. The DNA of the CDR3 is TGTGCCAGCAGTTCCAACCGAGTCGAGCAGTACTTC. It yields the protein CASSSNRVEQYF.

This chain joins TRBV6-5 and TRBJ1-3, with TRBD1 as a possible D gene (5 bases). Germline-derived CDR1 and CDR2 are MNHEY and SVGAGI. The CDR3 consists of 15 residues. Between the trimmed V and J ends, which lost 6 bases and 0 bases, there was a span of 12 bases. The CDR3 here is CASSDSADSGNTIYF. As DNA, the CDR3 is TGTGCCAGCAGCGACAGTGCCGACTCTGGAAACACCATATATTTT.

The chain has TRBV12-3 or TRBV12-4 and TRBJ1-2; D gene ambiguous. The V end lost 5 bases, the J end lost 7 bases, and 8 bases lay between the germline ends. The CDR3 contains 11 residues. The CDR3 DNA sequence: TGTGCCAGCAGTGAGTCGGGTGGCTACACCTTC. Encoded protein: CASSESGGYTF.